Sequencing of this TCR beta chain was carried out in a study of T cells after posttransplantation cyclophosphamide. This related bone marrow graft donor gave peripheral blood on the day of marrow donation. V lost 0 bases to trimming and J lost 4 bases; unmatched junction nucleotides: 2. Per the germline V gene, CDR1 is MNHEY and CDR2 is SVGAGI. This CDR3 has 14 residues. Overall study results and limits: Later post-transplant blood repertoires were often dominated by donor CD8+ memory clones. TRB overlap between skin or GI tissue T cells and blood was limited. Recipient CMV seropositivity and CMV reactivation strongly tracked TRB clonality.

Note on this clone: Its specificity is unknown.

TCRdb's copy holds only in-frame clones and misses some; the assay was immunoSEQ multiplex PCR. This table has about 15,000 clones, around four fifths appearing once. Material: memory CD4+ T cells sorted from PBMCs. The clonotype comes from a man aged 50-60 years. The chain links TRBV6-5 to TRBJ2-5, with TRBD2 matching 7 bases. In nucleotides, the CDR3 is TGTGCCAGCAGTTACTCACGCGGGGGAGAGACCCAGTACTTC. Translating gives CASSYSRGGETQYF.